This T cell receptor (beta chain) was retrieved from a study of STAT5B mutations in CD4+ large granular lymphocyte leukemia. Study-wide points: Approximately 25% of private leukemic clonotypes occurred rarely in other patients' non-leukemic repertoires.

Here immunoSEQ multiplex PCR was the method, and the copy in TCRdb shows in-frame clones only, minus some. Of roughly 34,000 clones detected, around 76% appear once; the ten largest clones hold more than 6%. With respect to this clone: Its antigen is still unknown.

Healthy controls were blood donor buffy coats. Specimen: CD4+ T cells from blood buffy coats. The TCR comes from a human donor in good health.

CDR3 sequence reads: CASSIRGTVNTEAFF. The CDR3 DNA reads TGTGCCAGCAGCATCCGAGGGACAGTGAACACTGAAGCTTTCTTT. The rearrangement joins TRBV7-2 to TRBJ1-1; 7 nucleotides match TRBD1. Trimming removed 5 bases from V and 0 bases from J; junction bases left unmatched: 6. CDR1 and CDR2 from the germline V gene are SGHTA and FQGNSA. The CDR3 covers 15 residues. The full variable domain, with the rest looked up from reference TRBV7-2 and TRBJ1-1, is GAGVSQSPSNKVTEKGKDVELRCDPISGHTALYWYRQSLGQGLEFLIYFQGNSAPDKSGLPSDRFSAERTGGSVSTLTIQRTQQEDSAVYLCASSIRGTVNTEAFFGQGTRLTVV.